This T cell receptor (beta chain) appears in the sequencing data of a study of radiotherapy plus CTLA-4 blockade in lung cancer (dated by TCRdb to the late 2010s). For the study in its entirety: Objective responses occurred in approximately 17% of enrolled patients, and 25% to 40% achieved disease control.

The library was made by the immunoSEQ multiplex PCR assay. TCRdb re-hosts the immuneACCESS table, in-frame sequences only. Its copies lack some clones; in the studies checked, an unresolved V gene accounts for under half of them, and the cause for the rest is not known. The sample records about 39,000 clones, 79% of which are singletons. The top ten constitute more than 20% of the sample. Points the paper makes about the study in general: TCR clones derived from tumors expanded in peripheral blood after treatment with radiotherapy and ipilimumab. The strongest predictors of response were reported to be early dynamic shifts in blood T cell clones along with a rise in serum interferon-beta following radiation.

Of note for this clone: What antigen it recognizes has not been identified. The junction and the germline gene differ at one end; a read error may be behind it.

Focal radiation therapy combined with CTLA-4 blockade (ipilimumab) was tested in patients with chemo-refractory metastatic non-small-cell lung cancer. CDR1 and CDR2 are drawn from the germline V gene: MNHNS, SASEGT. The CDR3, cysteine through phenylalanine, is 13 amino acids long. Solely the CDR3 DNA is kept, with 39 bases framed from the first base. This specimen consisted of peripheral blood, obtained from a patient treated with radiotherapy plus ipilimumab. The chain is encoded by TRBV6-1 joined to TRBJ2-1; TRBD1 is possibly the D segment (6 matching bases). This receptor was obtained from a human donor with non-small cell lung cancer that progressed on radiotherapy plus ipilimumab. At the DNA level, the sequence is TGTGCCAGCAACACAGGGATAACAATGAGTAGGGTCTTC. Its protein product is CASNTGITMSRVF.